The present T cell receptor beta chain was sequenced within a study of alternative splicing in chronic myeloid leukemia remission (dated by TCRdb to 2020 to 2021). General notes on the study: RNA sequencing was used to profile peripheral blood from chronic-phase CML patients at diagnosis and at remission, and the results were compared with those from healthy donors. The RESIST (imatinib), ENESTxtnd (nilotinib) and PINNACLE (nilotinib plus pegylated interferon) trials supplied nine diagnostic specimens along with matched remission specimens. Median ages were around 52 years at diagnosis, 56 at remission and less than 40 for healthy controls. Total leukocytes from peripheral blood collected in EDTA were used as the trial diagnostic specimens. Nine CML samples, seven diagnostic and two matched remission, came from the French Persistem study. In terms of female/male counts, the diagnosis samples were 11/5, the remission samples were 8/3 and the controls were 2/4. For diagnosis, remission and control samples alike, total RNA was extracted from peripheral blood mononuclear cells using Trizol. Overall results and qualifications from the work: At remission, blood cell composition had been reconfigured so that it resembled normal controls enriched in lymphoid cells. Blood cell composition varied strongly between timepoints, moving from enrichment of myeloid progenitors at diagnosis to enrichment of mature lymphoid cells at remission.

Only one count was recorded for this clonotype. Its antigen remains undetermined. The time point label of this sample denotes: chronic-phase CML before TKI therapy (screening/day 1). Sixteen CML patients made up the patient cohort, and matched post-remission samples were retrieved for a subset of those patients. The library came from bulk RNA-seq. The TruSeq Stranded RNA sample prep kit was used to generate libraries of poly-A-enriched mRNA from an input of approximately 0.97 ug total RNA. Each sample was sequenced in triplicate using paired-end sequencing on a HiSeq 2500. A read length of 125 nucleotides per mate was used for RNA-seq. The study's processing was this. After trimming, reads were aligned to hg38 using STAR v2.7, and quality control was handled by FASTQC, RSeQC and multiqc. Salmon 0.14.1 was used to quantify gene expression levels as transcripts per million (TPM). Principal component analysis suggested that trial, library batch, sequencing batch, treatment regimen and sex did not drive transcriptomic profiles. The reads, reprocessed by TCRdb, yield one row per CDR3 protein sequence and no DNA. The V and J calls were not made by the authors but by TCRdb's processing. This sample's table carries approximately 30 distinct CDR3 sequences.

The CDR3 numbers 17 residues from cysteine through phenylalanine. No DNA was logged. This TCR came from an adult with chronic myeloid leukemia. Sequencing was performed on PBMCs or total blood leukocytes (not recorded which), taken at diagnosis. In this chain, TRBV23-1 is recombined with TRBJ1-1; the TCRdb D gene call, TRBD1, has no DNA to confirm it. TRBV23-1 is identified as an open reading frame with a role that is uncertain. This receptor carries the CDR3 CASSPEGQGTMNTEAFF.